This T cell receptor (beta chain) stems from a study of shared clonotypes between healthy human individuals. At the level of the study: A donor's plate count was three for CD4 naive and three for CD4 memory; CD8 naive had two and CD8 memory one.

General study points: A few donors showed sharing of approximately 5% of naive CD4 clonotypes. Expectations were that clonotype sharing among donors would be affected by sequencing depth.

With respect to this clone: What it binds is unknown.

Using immunoSEQ multiplex PCR, the repertoire was profiled, and TCRdb retains in-frame clones only, with some absent. The profile shows millions of clones, approximately 94% of them singletons. The sequenced material came from naive CD4+ T cells sorted from blood. Indicated subset: CD45RA+ positively selected. This TCR came from a man between 18 and 29 years old in good health.

CDR3 nucleotides: TGCGCCAGCAGCTTGGGACCCCCAGGGGGAGATGGCTACACCTTC. Its translation is CASSLGPPGGDGYTF. The chain uses TRBV5-1 and TRBJ1-2; the match to TRBD1 covers 7 bases. Germline assignment: CDR1 SGHRS and CDR2 YFSETQ. CDR3 size: 15 residues. The J segment lost 6 bases and the V segment lost 0 bases, leaving 8 bases of the junction unmatched.